This T cell receptor (beta chain) comes out of a study of long-term antiretroviral therapy in people with HIV. CDR3 length: 15 amino acids. The germline gives CDR1 SGHDT, CDR2 YYEEEE. The V end lost 5 bases, the J end lost 0 bases, and 15 bases lay between the germline ends. Each HIV participant was treated in the United States. With regard to this clone: Its target is unknown.

immunoSEQ v3.0 was run at survey level. Here immunoSEQ multiplex PCR was the method, and the copy in TCRdb shows in-frame clones only, minus some. The data contain approximately 30,000 clones, around 97% of them singletons. Regarding the study as a whole: Following ART, diversity rose but still fell short of transplant donor controls. Samples were collected from about 2003 to 2017 under possibly less effective ART regimens.

This receptor was taken from a man aged 25 to 40 with HIV. Specimen: unsorted PBMCs, collected 7.6 years after starting antiretroviral therapy. The V call is TRBV5-6, the J call TRBJ2-7; D is possibly TRBD1 or TRBD2 (6 bases each). Written as DNA, the CDR3 is TGTGCCAGCAGTACGGGGGCCCCCATCTCCTACGAGCAGTACTTC. It translates to CASSTGAPISYEQYF.